This TCR beta chain appears in the sequencing data of a study of CD8 T cells in ankylosing spondylitis. Libraries for TCR beta were made by quantitative 5'-RACE with molecular barcodes. TCRdb fed the 5' RACE reads into MiXCR, producing one record per CDR3 protein. Among 110,000 to 150,000 distinct CDR3 sequences, approximately 9.2% were seen once, and the ten largest hold 6% to 9.5%. Study-wide results and limits: Significant enrichment of disease-linked clones was reportedly seen in matched ankylosing spondylitis synovial fluid. What seemed typical of ankylosing spondylitis blood was a TCR beta motif built from several highly homologous variants.

This clonotype was detected many times. The target antigen is unknown. V lost 4 bases to trimming and J lost 5 bases; unmatched junction nucleotides: 10. The CDR3 runs to 15 residues. CDR1 is ENHRY and CDR2 is SYGVKD in the germline V gene. The origin of this receptor is a male donor with ankylosing spondylitis. Sequences were obtained from synovial fluid, either unsorted or a sorted T cell fraction (not recorded which). The genes are TRBV10-3 and TRBJ2-5; TRBD2 matches at 7 bases. The CDR3 DNA reads as TGTGCCATCAGTGCCACACTAGCGCTTGGGGAGACCCAGTACTTC. It yields the protein CAISATLALGETQYF.